The 8 T cell receptor beta chains given below trace back to one sample, sequenced in a study of blood T cell repertoires in COVID-19. The assay was immunoSEQ multiplex PCR, and TCRdb's table has in-frame clones only and misses some. Here the sample spans about 91,000 clones, about 76% being singletons. What was sequenced was peripheral blood. The receptor set was obtained from a woman of 80 years or more with acute or convalescent COVID-19.

The table lists this clone with a few counts. The CDR3 here is CASSLIVASYEQYF. The DNA for the CDR3 is TGTGCCAGCAGCTTAATTGTAGCTTCCTACGAGCAGTACTTC. The rearrangement links TRBV11-2 to TRBJ2-7; D ambiguous. Deletions cut 2 bases from V and 1 base from J, with 9 bases between. This CDR3 has 14 amino acids. Germline-derived CDR1 and CDR2 are SGHAT and FQNNGV.

This clone has just one count. The J gene is TRBJ2-2, the V gene TRBV5-1; 9 bases align to TRBD1. This CDR3 spans 17 amino acids. Trimming cost V 4 bases and J 0 bases; bases outside gene matches: 7. CDR1 and CDR2 (germline): SGHRS, YFSETQ. In nucleotides, the CDR3 is TGCGCCAGCAGCGTCCGGGACAGGGATACGAACACCGGGGAGCTGTTTTTT. Its translation is CASSVRDRDTNTGELFF.

The chain recombines TRBV7-2 with TRBJ1-6; D is perhaps TRBD1 (5 bases). Per the germline V gene, CDR1 is SGHTA and CDR2 is FQGNSA. The CDR3 totals 13 residues. Between the trimmed V and J ends, which lost 10 bases and 4 bases, there was a span of 11 bases. The CDR3 loop reads CATGGRYNSPLHF. In DNA form, the CDR3 reads TGTGCCACCGGGGGACGGTATAATTCACCCCTCCACTTT.

Only a few counts were recorded for this clone. Other DNA sequences in this sample translate to the same CDR3. The rearrangement links TRBV5-4 to TRBJ2-7, with 7 bases that match TRBD2. The CDR3 consists of 16 residues. The germline CDR1 and CDR2 sequences are SGHNT and YYREEE (reference sequence). Trimming at V came to 0 bases and at J to 2 bases, leaving 8 bases not matched to a gene. CDR3 amino acids: CASSLVGLADTYEQYF. CDR3 in DNA: TGTGCCAGCAGCTTGGTAGGGCTAGCGGATACCTACGAGCAGTACTTC.

The chain couples TRBV4-3 to TRBJ2-3; no clear D. Trimming pared 3 bases from V and 1 base from J, leaving 8 bases between. CDR1 and CDR2 (germline): LGHNA, YSLEER. This CDR3 has 14 amino acids. The CDR3 loop is CASSQGQRTDTQYF. CDR3 DNA: TGCGCCAGCAGCCAGGGCCAGCGCACAGATACGCAGTATTTT.

The V call is TRBV12-5, the J call TRBJ1-2; D is ambiguous. Trimming took 5 bases from V and 5 from J, leaving 9 bases between them. CDR1 LGHNT and CDR2 FRNRAP come from the germline V gene. CDR3 length equals 12 residues. DNA for the CDR3: TGTGCTAGTGGTCCCCCAACTTATGGCTACACCTTC. Translation: CASGPPTYGYTF.

J is TRBJ2-7 and V is TRBV18; 8 nucleotides match TRBD2. Germline loops: CDR1 KGHSH, CDR2 LQKENI. The trim removed 3 bases at V and 4 bases at J, leaving 5 bases unmatched. CDR3 length: 14 amino acids. CDR3 in DNA: TGTGCCAGCTCACCGGGCGGGGGGAAGTACGAGCAGTACTTC. Its protein product is CASSPGGGKYEQYF.

The chain joins TRBV19 to TRBJ1-4; tentatively, D is TRBD1 (5 bases). This CDR3 spans 14 amino acids. V was shortened by 3 bases and J by 3 bases, with 8 bases between the two germline ends. Germline CDR1 is LNHDA and CDR2 is SQIVND (reference sequence). In DNA form, the CDR3 reads TGTGCCAGTAGTATCGGGGGGGCTAATGAAAAACTGTTTTTT. The encoded protein is CASSIGGANEKLFF.